Listed below are T cell receptor beta chains from one sample, sequenced in a study of somatic mutations in cytotoxic T cells in rheumatoid arthritis. The data were produced by immunoSEQ multiplex PCR, yet TCRdb's version contains in-frame clones alone and is incomplete. The data contain more than 15,000 clones, roughly 72% of them seen just once; the ten biggest clones take up roughly 5%. Specimen: CD8+ T cells sorted from blood. All receptors come from a man aged 60 to 75 in good health. CDR3s leave out the opening cysteine and the closing phenylalanine or tryptophan. A D gene is named only where the DNA matches it firmly.

D gene: .
J gene: TRBJ2-5
V gene: TRBV5-1
CDR3 protein: ASSFRQAIQETQY

D gene: .
J gene: TRBJ2-2
V gene: TRBV5-1
CDR3 protein: ASSNPGVGTGELF

D gene: TRBD1
J gene: TRBJ1-5
V gene: TRBV2
CDR3 protein: ASSVIQGGNQPQH

D gene: .
J gene: TRBJ2-1
V gene: TRBV13
CDR3 protein: ASSLLPSGEQF

D gene: TRBD1
J gene: TRBJ1-1
V gene: TRBV6-5
CDR3 protein: ASRENRGLRKGAF

D gene: .
J gene: TRBJ1-2
V gene: TRBV2
CDR3 protein: ASSDARGNYGYT

D gene: .
J gene: TRBJ2-2
V gene: TRBV27
CDR3 protein: ASSLGGGELF

D gene: TRBD2
J gene: TRBJ2-1
V gene: TRBV4-3
CDR3 protein: ASSQDGLAGGYNEQF

D gene: .
J gene: TRBJ2-2
V gene: TRBV6-1
CDR3 protein: ASSVTSENTGELF

D gene: .
J gene: TRBJ2-3
V gene: TRBV7-9
CDR3 protein: ASSLATVTDTQY

D gene: TRBD2
J gene: TRBJ2-2
V gene: TRBV19
CDR3 protein: ASRTWRGGAGELF

D gene: TRBD1
J gene: TRBJ2-3
V gene: TRBV6-6
CDR3 protein: ASSHPTGGWDTQY

D gene: TRBD2
J gene: TRBJ2-3
V gene: TRBV4-1
CDR3 protein: ASSQGTSASTDTQY

D gene: TRBD1
J gene: .
V gene: TRBV4-1
CDR3 protein: ASSHPGTGIHEQY

D gene: .
J gene: TRBJ2-4
V gene: TRBV2
CDR3 protein: ASSRPTLTGFVKNIQY